This TCR beta chain was captured by sequencing in a study of blood T cell repertoires in COVID-19. Across the study: Samples of COVID-19 (acute and convalescent) were obtained from the United States, Italy and Spain.

Germline CDR1 MNHEY, CDR2 SVGAGI. This CDR3 has 15 residues. V lost 2 bases and J lost 2, with 12 bases in between. How the authors handled the data: Nucleated cell number was recorded as an estimate derived from reference gene primer amplification. Profiling relied on immunoSEQ multiplex PCR, and the TCRdb table lists in-frame clones only, not all of them. The DNA gave D and trimming, while V, J and clone size come from that table. Of about 270,000 clones in the sample, around 81% were seen once. Sequencing input: peripheral blood. The chain recombines TRBV6-5 with TRBJ1-2; D unresolved. The source of this sequence is an older woman with active or convalescent COVID-19. CDR3 loop: CASSYGRKRNYGYTF. The DNA for the CDR3 is TGTGCCAGCAGTTACGGGCGAAAACGAAACTATGGCTACACCTTC.